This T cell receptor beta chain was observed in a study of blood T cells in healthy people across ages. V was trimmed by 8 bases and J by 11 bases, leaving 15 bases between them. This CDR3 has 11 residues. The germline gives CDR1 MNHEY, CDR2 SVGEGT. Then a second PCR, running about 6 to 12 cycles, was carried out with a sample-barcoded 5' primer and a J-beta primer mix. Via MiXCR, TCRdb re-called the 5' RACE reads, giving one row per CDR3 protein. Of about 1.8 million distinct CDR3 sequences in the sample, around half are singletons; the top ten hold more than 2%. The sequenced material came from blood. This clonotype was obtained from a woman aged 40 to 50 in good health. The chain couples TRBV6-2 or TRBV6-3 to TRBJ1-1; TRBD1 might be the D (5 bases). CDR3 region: CASGSTGNAFF. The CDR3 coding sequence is TGTGCCAGCGGGTCAACAGGAAATGCTTTCTTT.